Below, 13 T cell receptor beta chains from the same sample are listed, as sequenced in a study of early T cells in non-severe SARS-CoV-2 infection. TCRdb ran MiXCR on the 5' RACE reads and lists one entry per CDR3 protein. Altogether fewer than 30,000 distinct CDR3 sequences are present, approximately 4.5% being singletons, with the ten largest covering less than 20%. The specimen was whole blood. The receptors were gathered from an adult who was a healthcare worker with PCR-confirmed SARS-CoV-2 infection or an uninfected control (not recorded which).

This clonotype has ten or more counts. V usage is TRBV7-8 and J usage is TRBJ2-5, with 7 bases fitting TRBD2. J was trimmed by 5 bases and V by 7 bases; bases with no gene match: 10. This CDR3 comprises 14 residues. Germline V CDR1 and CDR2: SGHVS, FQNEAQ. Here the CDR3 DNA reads TGTGCCAGCAAGTGGGGGAGGGCCTGGGAGACCCAGTACTTC. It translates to CASKWGRAWETQYF.

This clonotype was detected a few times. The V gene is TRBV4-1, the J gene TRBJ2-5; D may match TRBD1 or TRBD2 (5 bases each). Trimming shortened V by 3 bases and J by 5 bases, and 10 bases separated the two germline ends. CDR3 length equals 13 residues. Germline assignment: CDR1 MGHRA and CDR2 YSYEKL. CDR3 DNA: TGCGCCAGCAGCCAGGGACCAATGGAGACCCAGTACTTC. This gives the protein CASSQGPMETQYF.

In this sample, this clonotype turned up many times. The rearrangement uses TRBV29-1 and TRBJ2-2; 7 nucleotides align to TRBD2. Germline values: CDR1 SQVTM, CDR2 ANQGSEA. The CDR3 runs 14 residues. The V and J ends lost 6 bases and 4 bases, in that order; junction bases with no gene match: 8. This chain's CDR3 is CSVESRTSTGELFF. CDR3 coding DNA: TGCAGCGTCGAAAGTCGGACTAGCACCGGGGAGCTGTTTTTT.

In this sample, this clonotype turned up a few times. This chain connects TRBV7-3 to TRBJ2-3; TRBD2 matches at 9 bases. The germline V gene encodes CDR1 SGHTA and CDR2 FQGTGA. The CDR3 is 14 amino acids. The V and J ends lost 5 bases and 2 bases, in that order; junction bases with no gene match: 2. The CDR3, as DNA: TGTGCCAGCAGCCTAGCGGGGCCCACAGATACGCAGTATTTT. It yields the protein CASSLAGPTDTQYF.

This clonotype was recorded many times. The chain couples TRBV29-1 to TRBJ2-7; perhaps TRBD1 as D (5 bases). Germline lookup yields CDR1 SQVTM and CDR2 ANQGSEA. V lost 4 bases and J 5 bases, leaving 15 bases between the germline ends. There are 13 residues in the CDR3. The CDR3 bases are TGCAGCGTTGGGACCTCAGGGATGGACGAGCAGTACTTC. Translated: CSVGTSGMDEQYF.

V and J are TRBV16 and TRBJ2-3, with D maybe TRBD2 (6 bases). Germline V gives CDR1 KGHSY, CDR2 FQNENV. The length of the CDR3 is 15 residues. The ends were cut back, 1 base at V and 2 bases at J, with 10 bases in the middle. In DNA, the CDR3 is TGTGCCAGCAGCCAATTGGGACTGCCCACAGATACGCAGTATTTT. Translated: CASSQLGLPTDTQYF. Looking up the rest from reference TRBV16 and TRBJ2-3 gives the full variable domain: GEEVAQTPKHLVRGEGQKAKLYCAPIKGHSYVFWYQQVLKNEFKFLISFQNENVFDETGMPKERFSAKCLPNSPCSLEIQATKLEDSAVYFCASSQLGLPTDTQYFGPGTRLTVL.

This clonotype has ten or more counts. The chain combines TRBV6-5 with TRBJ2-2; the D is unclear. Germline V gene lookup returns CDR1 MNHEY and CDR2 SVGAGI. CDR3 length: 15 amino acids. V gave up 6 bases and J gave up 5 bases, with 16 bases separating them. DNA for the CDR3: TGTGCCAGCAGCCCTGGCATTTCCGGAACCGGGGAGCTGTTTTTT. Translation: CASSPGISGTGELFF.

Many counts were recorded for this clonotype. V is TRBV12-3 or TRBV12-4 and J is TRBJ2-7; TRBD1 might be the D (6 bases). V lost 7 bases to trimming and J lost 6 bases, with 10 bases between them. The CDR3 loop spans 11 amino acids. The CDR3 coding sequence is TGTGCCAGCACCAGGGGTGGCGAGCAGTACTTC. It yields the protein CASTRGGEQYF.

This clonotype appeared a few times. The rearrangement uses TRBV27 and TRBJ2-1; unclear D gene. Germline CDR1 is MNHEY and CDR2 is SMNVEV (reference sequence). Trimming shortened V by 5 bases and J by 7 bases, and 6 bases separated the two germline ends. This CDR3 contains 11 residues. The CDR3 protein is CASSEGNEQFF. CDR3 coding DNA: TGTGCCAGCAGTGAAGGTAATGAGCAGTTCTTC.

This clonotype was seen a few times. The CDR3 DNA is TGCAGTGCTAGAGTATCAGGCCTCAAAAACATTCAGTACTTC. Protein sequence: CSARVSGLKNIQYF. V is TRBV20-1 and J is TRBJ2-4; D gene unclear. The germline V gene has CDR1 DFQATT and CDR2 SNEGSKA (reference sequence). The CDR3 extends over 14 amino acids. Trimming left V 1 base short and J 3 bases short, with 10 bases between.

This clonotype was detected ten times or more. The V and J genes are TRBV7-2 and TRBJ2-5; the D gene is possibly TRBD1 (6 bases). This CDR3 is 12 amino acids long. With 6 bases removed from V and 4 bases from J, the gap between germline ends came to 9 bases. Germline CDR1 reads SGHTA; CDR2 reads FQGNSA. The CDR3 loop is CASRLRGETQYF. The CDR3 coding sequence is TGTGCCAGCAGGCTCAGGGGAGAGACCCAGTACTTC.

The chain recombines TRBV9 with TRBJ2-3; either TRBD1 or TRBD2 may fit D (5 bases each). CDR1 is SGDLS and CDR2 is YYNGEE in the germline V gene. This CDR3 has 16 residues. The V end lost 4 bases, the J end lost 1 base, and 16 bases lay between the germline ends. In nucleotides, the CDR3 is TGTGCCAGCAGCATCCATCCCGGGGCTCGCACAGATACGCAGTATTTT. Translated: CASSIHPGARTDTQYF.

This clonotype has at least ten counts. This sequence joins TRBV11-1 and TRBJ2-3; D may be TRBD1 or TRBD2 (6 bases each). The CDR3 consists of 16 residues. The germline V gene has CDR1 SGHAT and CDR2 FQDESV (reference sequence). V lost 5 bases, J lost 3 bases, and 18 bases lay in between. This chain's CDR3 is CASSPMGGVKTDTQYF. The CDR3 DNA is TGTGCCAGCAGCCCCATGGGGGGCGTGAAGACAGATACGCAGTATTTT.